This T cell receptor beta chain was observed in a study of shared clonotypes between healthy human individuals. Details on this clone: Its antigen remains unidentified.

General observations from the study: Among donors, the sharing of clonotypes was expected to be influenced by sequencing depth.

The CDR3 runs to 16 residues. The germline CDR1 and CDR2 sequences are LGHNA and YNFKEQ. With V trimmed by 4 bases and J by 5 bases, 7 bases remained unmatched. Using immunoSEQ multiplex PCR, the repertoire was profiled, and TCRdb retains in-frame clones only, with some absent. This table has around 500,000 clones, 60% to 85% appearing once. The rearrangement uses TRBV4-2 and TRBJ2-2, with 10 bases identical to TRBD2. The clonotype comes from a middle-aged woman in good health. Some clones in this sample may be carry-over from other donors' samples. Material for sequencing was PBMCs. The CDR3 region has the DNA TGTGCCAGCAGCCCTGGGACTAGCGAGATTACCGGGGAGCTGTTTTTT. Its protein is CASSPGTSEITGELFF.